This T cell receptor beta chain was documented in a study of control samples from healthy donors and cancer patients. Method: immunoSEQ multiplex PCR; TCRdb's copy keeps in-frame clones and lacks some. The table has tens of thousands of clones, around 97% seen once; the top ten hold about 2%. The CDR3 is 18 amino acids. Sequencing was done on a sample of blood. The TCR was taken from a woman younger than 45 in good health. The chain uses TRBV12-1 and TRBJ1-3; TRBD1 is the table's D call, not checked against the DNA. TRBV12-1 is deemed a pseudogene. CDR3 residues: CASSLKRTDVLSGNTIYF. The CDR3 coding sequence is TGTGCCAGCAGCCTCAAGCGGACAGACGTTCTGTCTGGAAACACCATATATTTT.